Below, 29 T cell receptor beta chains from the same sample are listed, as sequenced in a study of blood T cell repertoires in COVID-19. Here immunoSEQ multiplex PCR was the method, and the copy in TCRdb shows in-frame clones only, minus some. Of around 260,000 clones listed, roughly 80% were seen once; the top ten hold 15% to 17%. Sequencing was carried out using peripheral blood. All receptors derive from a person in their 70s with COVID-19, enrolled during active disease.

The J gene is TRBJ1-2, the V gene TRBV12-3 or TRBV12-4; possible D gene TRBD1, 5 bases. Trimming left V 6 bases short and J 1 base short, with 9 bases between. CDR3 size: 13 residues. CDR3: CASSPDSNYGYTF. DNA for the CDR3: TGTGCCAGCAGCCCCGACAGTAACTATGGCTACACCTTC.

The rearrangement links TRBV19 to TRBJ1-2, with D possibly being TRBD1 (6 bases). Germline V gene sequence: CDR1 LNHDA, CDR2 SQIVND (reference sequence). This CDR3 is 14 amino acids long. Trimming shortened V by 4 bases and J by 4 bases, and 13 bases separated the two germline ends. DNA of the CDR3: TGTGCCAGTAGTAACCCGACAGGCCTCTATGGCTACACCTTC. Its protein is CASSNPTGLYGYTF.

The chain combines TRBV6-7 with TRBJ2-1, with D possibly being TRBD1 (5 bases). TRBV6-7 is labeled an ORF, and its function is uncertain. The germline V and J ends were trimmed by 5 bases and 3 bases, with 14 bases remaining between them. This CDR3 is 15 amino acids long. CDR3 in DNA: TGTGCCAGCAGTCCCTCCCCCAGGGACTACAATGAGCAGTTCTTC. Translating gives CASSPSPRDYNEQFF.

A few counts support this clone. The chain couples TRBV6-4 to TRBJ1-5; D not certain. This CDR3 contains 15 residues. Trimming pared 4 bases from V and 2 bases from J, leaving 12 bases between. The germline V gene encodes CDR1 MRHNA and CDR2 SNTAGT. CDR3 sequence: CASSAVGGGNQPQHF. CDR3 bases: TGTGCCAGCAGTGCTGTTGGCGGGGGCAATCAGCCCCAGCATTTT.

The V gene is TRBV7-9, the J gene TRBJ2-7; TRBD1 matches 12 bases. The trim removed 3 bases at V and 4 bases at J, leaving 1 base unmatched. This CDR3 is built from 14 residues. Per germline, CDR1 SEHNR and CDR2 FQNEAQ (reference sequence). The CDR3 nucleotides read TGTGCCAGCAGCTTGGGACAGGGGGCGTACGAGCAGTACTTC. Protein: CASSLGQGAYEQYF.

The sample holds a few counts of this clone. This rearrangement joins TRBV29-1 to TRBJ1-1, with 8 bases identical to TRBD1. The CDR3 is 14 residues long. V shed 7 bases, J shed 0 bases, and the junction held 7 bases outside the gene matches. Germline V lookup: CDR1 SQVTM, CDR2 ANQGSEA. The CDR3 protein is CSATGATLNTEAFF. The CDR3 DNA is TGCAGCGCGACAGGGGCGACCTTGAACACTGAAGCTTTCTTT.

The V call is TRBV5-4, the J call TRBJ1-2; 7 nucleotides line up with TRBD1. The length of the CDR3 is 16 residues. Trimming removed 4 bases from V and 4 bases from J; junction bases left unmatched: 13. Germline-derived CDR1 and CDR2 are SGHNT and YYREEE (reference sequence). The DNA for the CDR3 is TGTGCCAGCAGCCTAAACACGGGACAGAGAGTCTATGGCTACACCTTC. Residues: CASSLNTGQRVYGYTF.

This chain links TRBV6-5 with TRBJ2-3, with D uncertain. Germline CDR1 is MNHEY and CDR2 is SVGAGI. The CDR3 has 13 amino acids. Trimming removed 8 bases from V and 4 bases from J, with 13 bases in between. The DNA of the CDR3 is TGTGCCAGCTTGTTTCCGAGTTCAGATACGCAGTATTTT. As protein: CASLFPSSDTQYF.

The chain couples TRBV7-2 to TRBJ1-4, with 8 bases that match TRBD1. V lost 2 bases and J lost 8; bases outside the gene matches: 1. Germline CDR1 reads SGHTA; CDR2 reads FQGNSA. The CDR3 sequence is 13 residues long. The CDR3 nucleotides are TGTGCCAGCAGCTTAACAGGGGGAGAAAAACTGTTTTTT. Its translation is CASSLTGGEKLFF.

The chain recombines TRBV14 with TRBJ1-2; the match to TRBD1 covers 10 bases. V lost 4 bases and J lost 5; bases outside the gene matches: 7. Germline CDR1 SGHDN, CDR2 FVKESK. The CDR3 is 15 residues long. For the CDR3, the DNA is TGTGCCAGCAGCCTTCTGGGACAGGGGATATATGGCTACACCTTC. Its protein is CASSLLGQGIYGYTF.

The chain combines TRBV24-1 with TRBJ2-1, with TRBD2 as a possible D gene (5 bases). The germline CDR1 and CDR2 sequences are KGHDR and SFDVKD. Trimming left V 6 bases short and J 0 bases short, with 17 bases between. The CDR3 has 17 residues. The DNA of the CDR3 is TGTGCCACCAGTTCCGAAGCGGCTAGCACCTCCTACAATGAGCAGTTCTTC. It is translated as CATSSEAASTSYNEQFF.

The J gene is TRBJ1-2, the V gene TRBV30, with 8 bases matching TRBD1. The CDR3 runs 15 residues. Trimming removed 3 bases from V and 3 bases from J; junction bases left unmatched: 9. From germline, CDR1 is GTSNPN and CDR2 SVGIG (reference sequence). This CDR3 is CAWRTGGQGDYGYTF. The CDR3 region has the DNA TGTGCCTGGAGGACGGGAGGACAGGGTGACTATGGCTACACCTTC.

This clone was recorded only once. The V and J genes are TRBV19 and TRBJ1-1; D is uncertain. From germline, CDR1 is LNHDA and CDR2 SQIVND (reference sequence). V dropped 9 bases and J dropped 0 bases, with 14 bases sitting between them. This CDR3 spans 14 amino acids. CDR3 bases: TGTGCCAGAAAACTTGATCCGATGAACACTGAAGCTTTCTTT. Its translation: CARKLDPMNTEAFF.

The rearrangement joins TRBV18 to TRBJ2-3; D gene uncertain. The germline V gene has CDR1 KGHSH and CDR2 LQKENI. The CDR3 is 14 residues long. V lost 0 bases to trimming and J lost 0 bases, with 4 bases between them. CDR3 sequence reads: CASSPPPSTDTQYF. CDR3 nucleotides: TGTGCCAGCTCACCACCTCCTAGCACAGATACGCAGTATTTT.

CDR3 region: CASRGAGGGGTQYF. DNA for the CDR3: TGTGCCAGCAGAGGAGCAGGGGGCGGCGGGACCCAGTACTTC. This sequence joins TRBV27 and TRBJ2-5, with TRBD1 matching over 8 bases. The trim removed 6 bases at V and 7 bases at J, leaving 10 bases unmatched. The CDR3 covers 14 residues. From germline, CDR1 is MNHEY and CDR2 SMNVEV (reference sequence).

This clone was recorded only once. This rearrangement joins TRBV7-6 to TRBJ2-5; D is possibly TRBD1 (5 bases). The V end was cut by 5 bases, the J end by 2 bases, with 18 bases between. The CDR3 is 16 amino acids. CDR1 and CDR2 from the germline V gene are SGHVS and FNYEAQ. The CDR3 DNA follows: TGTGCCAGCAGCAAAGGGGTCTTGGCGGCTCAAGAGACCCAGTACTTC. It is translated as CASSKGVLAAQETQYF.

The V and J genes are TRBV10-3 and TRBJ2-7; 9 nucleotides match TRBD1. This CDR3 comprises 16 residues. Germline V gene data show CDR1 as ENHRY and CDR2 as SYGVKD. V shed 2 bases, J shed 1 base, and the junction held 6 bases outside the gene matches. The CDR3 sequence: CAISELWTGVSYEQYF. DNA for the CDR3: TGTGCCATCAGTGAGCTCTGGACAGGGGTTTCCTACGAGCAGTACTTC.

V gene TRBV11-1 combines with J gene TRBJ2-1, with TRBD2 as a possible D gene (6 bases). Germline V gives CDR1 SGHAT, CDR2 FQDESV (reference sequence). The CDR3 totals 15 residues. The V end lost 5 bases, the J end lost 4 bases, and 15 bases lay between the germline ends. CDR3 coding DNA: TGTGCCAGCAGCAACCGGGACTGGTTGTACAATGAGCAGTTCTTC. It encodes CASSNRDWLYNEQFF.

This clone was counted a single time. The chain is built from TRBV19 and TRBJ1-6; D gene unclear. CDR1 is LNHDA, CDR2 SQIVND, per germline (reference sequence). Trimming pared 8 bases from V and 0 bases from J, leaving 17 bases between. The CDR3 is 17 residues long. CDR3 amino acids: CASEIGGESSYNSPLHF. DNA for the CDR3: TGTGCCAGTGAGATCGGTGGTGAAAGCTCCTATAATTCACCCCTCCACTTT.

The chain combines TRBV7-2 with TRBJ2-5, with 8 bases aligning to TRBD2. Looked up from germline, CDR1 is SGHTA and CDR2 is FQGNSA. This CDR3 contains 15 residues. The V segment lost 1 base and the J segment 4 bases; nucleotides outside the gene matches: 5. The CDR3 DNA reads TGTGCCAGCAGCTTAGACAGCGGGAGTGCAGAGACCCAGTACTTC. Translated, it gives CASSLDSGSAETQYF. The variable domain in full, completed from reference TRBV7-2 and TRBJ2-5, reads GAGVSQSPSNKVTEKGKDVELRCDPISGHTALYWYRQSLGQGLEFLIYFQGNSAPDKSGLPSDRFSAERTGGSVSTLTIQRTQQEDSAVYLCASSLDSGSAETQYFGPGTRLLVL.

This rearrangement joins TRBV5-8 to TRBJ1-1, with 9 bases fitting TRBD1. The germline V gene has CDR1 SGHTS and CDR2 YDEGEE. The CDR3 covers 16 residues. J was trimmed by 5 bases and V by 0 bases; bases with no gene match: 8. The CDR3 is CASSLEPTGGATEAFF. The CDR3 region has the DNA TGTGCCAGCAGCTTGGAACCTACAGGGGGCGCGACTGAAGCTTTCTTT.

The rearrangement links TRBV19 to TRBJ1-1; TRBD1 matches at 8 bases. Germline V CDR1 and CDR2: LNHDA, SQIVND (reference sequence). Germline trimming cut 7 bases from V and 4 bases from J; bases unmatched to any gene: 14. This CDR3 has 16 residues. The CDR3 sequence: CASTPVRGPSSTEAFF. DNA of the CDR3: TGTGCCAGTACCCCGGTCAGGGGGCCCAGCAGCACTGAAGCTTTCTTT. Full variable domain (outside the CDR3, taken from reference TRBV19 and TRBJ1-1): DGGITQSPKYLFRKEGQNVTLSCEQNLNHDAMYWYRQDPGQGLRLIYYSQIVNDFQKGDIAEGYSVSREKKESFPLTVTSAQKNPTAFYLCASTPVRGPSSTEAFFGQGTRLTVV.

This clone was seen only a few times. The chain joins TRBV6-1 to TRBJ1-4; D is possibly TRBD1 (6 bases). The CDR3 is 15 residues long. Germline V gives CDR1 MNHNS, CDR2 SASEGT. V gave up 1 base and J gave up 6 bases, with 12 bases separating them. For the CDR3, the DNA is TGTGCCAGCAGTGAAGACCTGGGGGCGGATGAAAAACTGTTTTTT. It encodes CASSEDLGADEKLFF.

This chain joins TRBV7-8 and TRBJ1-2; 9 nucleotides align to TRBD1. The CDR3 spans 15 residues. Germline V gives CDR1 SGHVS, CDR2 FQNEAQ. V gave up 5 bases and J gave up 4 bases; unmatched junction bases: 8. CDR3 in amino acids: CASSPGTGSFYGYTF. The CDR3 bases are TGTGCCAGCAGCCCAGGGACAGGGAGCTTCTATGGCTACACCTTC.

The genes are TRBV3-1 (or the pseudogene TRBV3-2) and TRBJ2-5, with a possible D match to TRBD2 (5 bases). Germline CDR1 and CDR2: LGHDT and YNNKEL (reference sequence). The germline V and J ends were trimmed by 4 bases and 7 bases, with 10 bases remaining between them. This CDR3 region has 12 residues. The DNA of the CDR3 is TGTGCCAGCAGCCCTCAAGAGGGGACCCAGTACTTC. Amino acids: CASSPQEGTQYF.

This clone came up once. This chain connects TRBV5-6 to TRBJ1-5; 7 bases match TRBD1. V was pared by 4 bases and J by 3 bases, with 7 bases of the junction left unmatched. Germline V gene data show CDR1 as SGHDT and CDR2 as YYEEEE. This CDR3 is 15 amino acids long. The CDR3 nucleotides read TGTGCCAGCAGCCAGACAGGGAGGCTCAATCAGCCCCAGCATTTT. Translated, it gives CASSQTGRLNQPQHF. The full variable domain, completed using reference TRBV5-6 and TRBJ1-5, is DAGVTQSPTHLIKTRGQQVTLRCSPKSGHDTVSWYQQALGQGPQFIFQYYEEEERQRGNFPDRFSGHQFPNYSSELNVNALLLGDSALYLCASSQTGRLNQPQHFGDGTRLSIL.

The chain couples TRBV3-1 (or the pseudogene TRBV3-2) to TRBJ1-1; the D gene is possibly TRBD1 (6 bases). The CDR3 loop spans 17 amino acids. CDR1 LGHDT and CDR2 YNNKEL come from the germline V gene (reference sequence). V was cut by 2 bases and J by 0 bases, with 16 bases left in between. Here the CDR3 reads CASSQWWSGGMNTEAFF. In nucleotides, the CDR3 is TGTGCCAGCAGCCAATGGTGGAGCGGGGGCATGAACACTGAAGCTTTCTTT.

The chain has TRBV7-2 and TRBJ2-1; 8 bases fit TRBD2. J was trimmed by 2 bases and V by 5 bases; bases with no gene match: 8. The CDR3 sequence is 16 residues long. CDR1 and CDR2 from the germline V gene are SGHTA and FQGNSA. The CDR3 here is CASSPRLARTYNEQFF. CDR3 nucleotides: TGTGCCAGCAGCCCCAGACTAGCGAGAACCTACAATGAGCAGTTCTTC.

The V gene is TRBV6-5, the J gene TRBJ1-2; a weak D match, TRBD1 (6 bases). Trimming removed 5 bases at V and 8 bases at J, with 15 bases between. The germline V gene encodes CDR1 MNHEY and CDR2 SVGAGI. The CDR3 totals 13 residues. The CDR3 loop is CASSPGLRGGYTF. The CDR3 region has the DNA TGTGCCAGCAGTCCGGGCCTCAGGGGAGGCTACACCTTC.